These 6 T cell receptor beta chains were sequenced from one sample in a study of T cell changes during pregnancy in multiple sclerosis (dated by TCRdb to between 2019 and 2020). The library was made by the immunoSEQ multiplex PCR assay. Drawn from immuneACCESS, this table holds only the in-frame rearrangements with V and J called that TCRdb kept. Clones are partly lost; checked studies trace under half to an unresolved V gene and leave the rest unexplained. Across this sample there are under 150,000 clones, with 95% to 98% seen only once. The ten largest clonotypes hold about 0.45% of the sample. The sample in question was peripheral blood, obtained after pregnancy. These receptors were collected from a female donor with multiple sclerosis, enrolled in a pregnancy study.

V usage is TRBV4-1 and J usage is TRBJ2-5; perhaps TRBD1 as D (6 bases). Between the trimmed V and J ends, which lost 1 base and 5 bases, there was a span of 14 bases. Germline V lookup: CDR1 MGHRA, CDR2 YSYEKL. This CDR3 region has 15 residues. The CDR3, as DNA: TGCGCCAGCAGCCAAGTTGTGGGGGCTGTGGAGACCCAGTACTTC. It translates to CASSQVVGAVETQYF.

V and J are TRBV28 and TRBJ2-1, with D possibly TRBD2 on 5 matching bases. V lost 2 bases and J lost 0, with 8 bases in between. The germline V gene encodes CDR1 MDHEN and CDR2 SYDVKM. The CDR3 is 15 amino acids. The CDR3 nucleotides are TGTGCCAGCAGTTTAAGTAGCGACTCCTACAATGAGCAGTTCTTC. Translating it yields CASSLSSDSYNEQFF.

The rearrangement joins TRBV4-2 to TRBJ2-7; TRBD1 aligns across 7 bases. CDR3 size: 15 residues. V lost 0 bases to trimming and J lost 4 bases; unmatched junction nucleotides: 6. Germline assignment: CDR1 LGHNA and CDR2 YNFKEQ. The DNA for the CDR3 is TGTGCCAGCAGCCAAGAAGGGGGCCCAGCATACGAGCAGTACTTC. Translation: CASSQEGGPAYEQYF.

The rearrangement links TRBV27 to TRBJ1-5; 7 nucleotides line up with TRBD1. The V segment lost 6 bases and the J segment 7 bases; nucleotides outside the gene matches: 6. CDR1 is MNHEY, CDR2 SMNVEV, per germline (reference sequence). The CDR3 contains 13 residues. DNA for the CDR3: TGTGCCAGCAGAAGGACAGGAAGGCAGCCCCAGCATTTT. It yields the protein CASRRTGRQPQHF.

The rearrangement links TRBV2 to TRBJ2-7; 11 bases are shared with TRBD1. The CDR3 runs to 15 residues. V gave up 6 bases and J gave up 5 bases; unmatched junction bases: 9. Germline CDR1 and CDR2: SNHLY and FYNNEI. The CDR3 protein is CASRAGQGAYNEQYF. In DNA form, the CDR3 reads TGTGCCAGCAGGGCCGGACAGGGGGCGTACAACGAGCAGTACTTC.

This clone has just one count. The chain uses TRBV6-5 and TRBJ2-1, with TRBD1 matching over 8 bases. J was trimmed by 15 bases and V by 2 bases; bases with no gene match: 9. The CDR3 is made up of 13 amino acids. Per germline, CDR1 MNHEY and CDR2 SVGAGI. CDR3 in DNA: TGTGCCAGCAGTTACGGACAGGGCGTTTCCCCGTTCTTC. This encodes CASSYGQGVSPFF.